The 15 T cell receptor beta chains below were found in one sample sequenced in a study of Graves' ophthalmopathy and Graves' hyperthyroidism. Amplification of TCR beta CDR3 regions used RNA transcripts. RT-PCR with HTBI primers came first, then second-round multiplex PCR. One entry per CDR3 protein, called by TCRdb with MiXCR from the multiplex PCR reads. The sample yields 150,000 to 200,000 distinct CDR3 sequences, around 40% seen once. The sequenced material came from peripheral blood. These receptors were obtained from a man younger than 40 with Graves' ophthalmopathy.

This clonotype was seen many times. This chain connects TRBV7-3 to TRBJ1-2; D perhaps matches TRBD1 (5 bases). Germline values: CDR1 SGHTA, CDR2 FQGTGA. Trimming shortened V by 4 bases and J by 0 bases, and 24 bases separated the two germline ends. The CDR3 consists of 19 residues. As DNA, the CDR3 is TGTGCCAGCAGCTCCCCTCCGGGACGGGAGGCTTCCGCTAACTATGGCTACACCTTC. Translated, it gives CASSSPPGREASANYGYTF.

In its sample, this clonotype was seen many times. The rearrangement links TRBV5-1 to TRBJ2-5, with D hard to call. V was shortened by 4 bases and J by 2 bases, with 12 bases between the two germline ends. Germline V CDR1 and CDR2: SGHRS, YFSETQ. The CDR3 runs 14 residues. In DNA, the CDR3 is TGCGCCAGCAGCGCTGGTTGGGTACAAGAGACCCAGTACTTC. Protein product: CASSAGWVQETQYF.

The gene calls are TRBV28 and TRBJ2-7; 10 bases align to TRBD1. This CDR3 is 17 amino acids long. Trimming removed 3 bases from V and 0 bases from J; junction bases left unmatched: 8. CDR1 MDHEN and CDR2 SYDVKM come from the germline V gene. CDR3 sequence reads: CASSFNPDRGSSYEQYF. The CDR3 DNA reads as TGTGCCAGCAGTTTTAACCCGGACAGGGGGAGCTCCTACGAGCAGTACTTC.

This clonotype was counted many times. J is TRBJ1-2 and V is TRBV2; TRBD1 matches 8 bases. CDR3 size: 13 residues. Trimming at V came to 0 bases and at J to 8 bases, leaving 2 bases not matched to a gene. CDR1 and CDR2 (germline): SNHLY, FYNNEI. Written as DNA, the CDR3 is TGTGCCAGCAGTGAAGCGGACAGGGCGGGCTACACCTTC. Amino acid sequence: CASSEADRAGYTF.

V is TRBV6-4 and J is TRBJ1-1; D not certain. The germline V gene encodes CDR1 MRHNA and CDR2 SNTAGT. The CDR3 extends over 13 amino acids. Trimming removed 2 bases at V and 8 bases at J, with 12 bases between. The CDR3 loop reads CASSDPHALEAFF. In DNA, the CDR3 is TGTGCCAGCAGTGACCCCCACGCGCTCGAAGCTTTCTTT.

Many counts were recorded for this clonotype. The genes are TRBV24-1 and TRBJ1-2, with D perhaps TRBD1 (6 bases). Trimming removed 4 bases from V and 8 bases from J, with 19 bases in between. Germline V lookup: CDR1 KGHDR, CDR2 SFDVKD. CDR3 size: 15 residues. The CDR3 protein is CATSEGGLGDMGYTF. CDR3 DNA sequence: TGTGCCACCAGTGAAGGGGGACTGGGTGATATGGGCTACACCTTC.

In its sample, this clonotype was seen many times. The chain recombines TRBV6-5 with TRBJ1-3; 8 bases align to TRBD1. The length of the CDR3 is 15 residues. Germline values: CDR1 MNHEY, CDR2 SVGAGI. V shed 4 bases and J 6 bases; nucleotides not matched to a gene: 8. CDR3 sequence reads: CASSLGQGVLNTIYF. The DNA of the CDR3 is TGTGCCAGCAGTTTAGGACAGGGTGTCTTAAACACCATATATTTT.

The chain recombines TRBV19 with TRBJ1-2; D is undetermined. The V end lost 9 bases, the J end lost 4 bases, and 12 bases lay between the germline ends. Per germline, CDR1 LNHDA and CDR2 SQIVND (reference sequence). The CDR3 has 12 residues. For the CDR3, the DNA is TGTGCCAGCCTCCTCGCCCCCTATGGCTACACCTTC. Encoded protein: CASLLAPYGYTF.

This clonotype was seen at least ten times. The genes are TRBV12-3 or TRBV12-4 and TRBJ1-5, with D possibly matching TRBD1 (5 bases). V dropped 3 bases and J dropped 4 bases, with 7 bases sitting between them. The CDR3 runs 13 residues. CDR3 sequence (DNA): TGTGCCAGCAGTTTGGGGGAAAATCAGCCCCAGCATTTT. Translation gives CASSLGENQPQHF.

This clonotype appeared a single time. V is TRBV6-2 or TRBV6-3 and J is TRBJ2-7; D not certain. This CDR3 is 15 amino acids long. The germline V and J ends were trimmed by 6 bases and 0 bases, with 15 bases remaining between them. Looked up from germline, CDR1 is MNHEY and CDR2 is SVGEGT. CDR3: CASRLYPRSSYEQYF. The CDR3 DNA sequence: TGTGCCAGCAGGCTATATCCCCGAAGCTCCTACGAGCAGTACTTC.

This clonotype was recorded once. V and J are TRBV6-1 and TRBJ1-5; maybe TRBD1 (5 bases). V lost 5 bases, J lost 2 bases, and 10 bases lay in between. Germline CDR1 MNHNS, CDR2 SASEGT. This CDR3 comprises 14 residues. The CDR3 DNA reads TGTGCCAGCAGTAAGGACATTGGCAATCAGCCCCAGCATTTT. It codes for CASSKDIGNQPQHF.

This chain connects TRBV7-6 to TRBJ2-7, with unresolved D. V lost 5 bases to trimming and J lost 3 bases, with 17 bases between them. Per the germline V gene, CDR1 is SGHVS and CDR2 is FNYEAQ. There are 15 residues in the CDR3. The DNA of the CDR3 is TGTGCCAGCAGCCTCCTCTCTTCACAAGGCTACGAGCAGTACTTC. Translation: CASSLLSSQGYEQYF.

V and J are TRBV6-8 and TRBJ2-7; D is possibly TRBD1 or TRBD2 (5 bases each). The length of the CDR3 is 15 residues. Trimming took 0 bases from V and 3 from J, leaving 12 bases between them. From germline, CDR1 is MNHGY and CDR2 SAAAGT. The CDR3 region is CASSYSGTEFYEQYF. As DNA, the CDR3 is TGTGCCAGCAGTTACTCGGGGACCGAATTCTACGAGCAGTACTTC.

The rearrangement joins TRBV19 to TRBJ2-5; the D gene is possibly TRBD2 (6 bases). Trimming stripped 8 bases from V and 5 bases from J, with 18 bases between. The germline V gene has CDR1 LNHDA and CDR2 SQIVND (reference sequence). The CDR3 extends over 14 amino acids. The CDR3 is CASRRGGPRETQYF. The CDR3 DNA is TGTGCCAGTCGGAGGGGCGGCCCGAGGGAGACCCAGTACTTC.

The genes are TRBV15 and TRBJ2-5; 8 nucleotides line up with TRBD1. The CDR3 is made up of 14 amino acids. V was pared by 3 bases and J by 5 bases, with 5 bases of the junction left unmatched. Germline V gene sequence: CDR1 LNHNV, CDR2 YYDKDF (reference sequence). The CDR3 region has the DNA TGTGCCACCAGCAGCGGACAGGGATTGGAGACCCAGTACTTC. Its translation: CATSSGQGLETQYF.